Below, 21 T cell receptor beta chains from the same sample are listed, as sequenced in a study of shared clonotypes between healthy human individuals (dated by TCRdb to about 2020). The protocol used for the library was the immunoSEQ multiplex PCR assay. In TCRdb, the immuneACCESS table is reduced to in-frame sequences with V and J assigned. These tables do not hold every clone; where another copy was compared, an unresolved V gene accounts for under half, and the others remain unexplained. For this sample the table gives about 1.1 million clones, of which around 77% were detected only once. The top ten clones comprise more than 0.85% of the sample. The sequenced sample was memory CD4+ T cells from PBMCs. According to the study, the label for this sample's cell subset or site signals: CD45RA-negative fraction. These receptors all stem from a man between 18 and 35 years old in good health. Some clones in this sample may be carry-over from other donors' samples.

The CDR3: CASSPRTGSTYEQYF. The DNA for the CDR3 is TGTGCCAGCTCCCCCCGGACAGGGTCAACCTACGAGCAGTACTTC. The chain couples TRBV18 to TRBJ2-7; 8 bases align to TRBD1. CDR1 KGHSH and CDR2 LQKENI come from the germline V gene. CDR3 length: 15 amino acids. V lost 6 bases and J lost 2; bases outside the gene matches: 9. Using reference TRBV18 and TRBJ2-7 for the parts outside the CDR3, the full variable domain is NAGVMQNPRHLVRRRGQEARLRCSPMKGHSHVYWYRQLPEEGLKFMVYLQKENIIDESGMPKERFSAEFPKEGPSILRIQQVVRGDSAAYFCASSPRTGSTYEQYFGPGTRLTVT.

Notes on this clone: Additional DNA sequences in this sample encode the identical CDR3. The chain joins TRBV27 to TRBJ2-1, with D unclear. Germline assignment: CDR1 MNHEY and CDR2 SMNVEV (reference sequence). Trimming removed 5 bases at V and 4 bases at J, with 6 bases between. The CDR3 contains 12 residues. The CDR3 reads CASSGSYNEQFF. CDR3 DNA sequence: TGTGCCAGCAGTGGATCGTACAATGAGCAGTTCTTC.

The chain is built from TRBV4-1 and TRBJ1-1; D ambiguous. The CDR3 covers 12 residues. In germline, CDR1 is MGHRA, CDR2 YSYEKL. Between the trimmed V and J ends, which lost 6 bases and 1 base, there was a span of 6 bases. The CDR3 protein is CASSGQNTEAFF. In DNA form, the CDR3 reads TGCGCCAGCAGTGGCCAGAACACTGAAGCTTTCTTT.

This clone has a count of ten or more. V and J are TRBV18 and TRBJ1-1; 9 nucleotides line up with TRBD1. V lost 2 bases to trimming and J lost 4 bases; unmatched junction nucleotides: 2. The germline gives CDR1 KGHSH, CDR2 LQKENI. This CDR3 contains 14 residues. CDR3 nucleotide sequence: TGTGCCAGCTCACCAGGGACAGGGTTCACTGAAGCTTTCTTT. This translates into CASSPGTGFTEAFF.

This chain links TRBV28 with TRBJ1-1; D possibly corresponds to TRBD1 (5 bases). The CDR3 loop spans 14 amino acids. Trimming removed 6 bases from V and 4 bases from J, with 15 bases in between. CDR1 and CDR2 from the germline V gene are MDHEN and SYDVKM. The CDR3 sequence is CASRSGSRGTEAFF. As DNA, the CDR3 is TGTGCCAGCAGGTCCGGGTCGAGGGGCACTGAAGCTTTCTTT.

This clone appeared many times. Written as DNA, the CDR3 is TGTGCCAGCAGCTCCCCGTCAGAGGGGAGAACCGGGGAGCTGTTTTTT. Residues: CASSSPSEGRTGELFF. V usage is TRBV7-9 and J usage is TRBJ2-2, with D tentatively TRBD1 or TRBD2 (5 bases each). Germline V gene lookup returns CDR1 SEHNR and CDR2 FQNEAQ (reference sequence). V lost 4 bases and J 5 bases, leaving 17 bases between the germline ends. The CDR3 has 16 amino acids. The complete variable domain, with remaining parts taken from reference TRBV7-9 and TRBJ2-2, reads DTGVSQNPRHKITKRGQNVTFRCDPISEHNRLYWYRQTLGQGPEFLTYFQNEAQLEKSRLLSDRFSAERPKGSFSTLEIQRTEQGDSAMYLCASSSPSEGRTGELFFGEGSRLTVL.

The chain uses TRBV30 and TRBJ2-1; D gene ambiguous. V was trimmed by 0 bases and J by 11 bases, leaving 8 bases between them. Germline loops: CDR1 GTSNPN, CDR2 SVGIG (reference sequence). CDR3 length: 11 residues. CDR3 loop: CAWSVPAKQFF. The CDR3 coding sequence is TGTGCCTGGAGTGTACCGGCCAAGCAGTTCTTC.

CDR3 in amino acids: CASSPSRGGFEAFF. The CDR3 coding sequence is TGTGCCAGCAGCCCTAGCCGAGGGGGTTTTGAGGCTTTCTTT. J is TRBJ1-1 and V is TRBV7-6; maybe TRBD1 (6 bases). V lost 5 bases to trimming and J lost 11 bases, with 21 bases between them. The CDR3 is 14 amino acids. Looked up from germline, CDR1 is SGHVS and CDR2 is FNYEAQ.

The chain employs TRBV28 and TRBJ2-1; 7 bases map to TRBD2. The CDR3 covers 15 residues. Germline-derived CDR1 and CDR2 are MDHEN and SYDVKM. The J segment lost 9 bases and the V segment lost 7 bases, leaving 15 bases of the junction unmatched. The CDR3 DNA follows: TGTGCCAGCAAGTTTTCTCGAGCGGGAAGGAGTGAGCAGTTCTTC. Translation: CASKFSRAGRSEQFF.

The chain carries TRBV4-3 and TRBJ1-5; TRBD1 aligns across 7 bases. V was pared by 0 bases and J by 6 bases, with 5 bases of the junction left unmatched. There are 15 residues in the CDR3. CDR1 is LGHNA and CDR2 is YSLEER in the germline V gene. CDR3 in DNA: TGCGCCAGCAGCCAAGATCTAGGGGGCGGTCAGCCCCAGCATTTT. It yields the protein CASSQDLGGGQPQHF.

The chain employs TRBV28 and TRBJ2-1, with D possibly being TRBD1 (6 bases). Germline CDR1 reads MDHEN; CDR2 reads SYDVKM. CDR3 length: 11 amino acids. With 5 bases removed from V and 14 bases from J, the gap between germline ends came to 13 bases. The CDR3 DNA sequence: TGTGCCAGCAGTCTCAGGGGTAATGAGTTCTTC. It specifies CASSLRGNEFF.

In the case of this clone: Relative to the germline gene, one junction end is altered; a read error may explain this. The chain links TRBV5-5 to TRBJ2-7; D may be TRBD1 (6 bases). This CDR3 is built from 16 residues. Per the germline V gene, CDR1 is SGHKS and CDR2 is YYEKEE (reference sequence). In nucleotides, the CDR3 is TGTGCTAGCAGCATGGAAGCGACAGGTCTAATGGCCGAGCAGTACTTC. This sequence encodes CASSMEATGLMAEQYF.

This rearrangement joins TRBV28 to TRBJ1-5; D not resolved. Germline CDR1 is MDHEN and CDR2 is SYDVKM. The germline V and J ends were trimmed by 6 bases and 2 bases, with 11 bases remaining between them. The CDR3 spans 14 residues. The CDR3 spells CASSPGVGNQPQHF. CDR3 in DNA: TGTGCCAGCAGCCCGGGCGTTGGCAATCAGCCCCAGCATTTT.

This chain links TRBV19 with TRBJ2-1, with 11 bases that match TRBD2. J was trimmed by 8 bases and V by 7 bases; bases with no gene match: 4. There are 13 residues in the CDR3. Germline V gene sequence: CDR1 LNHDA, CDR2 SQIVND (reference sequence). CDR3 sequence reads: CASKKLAGDEQFF. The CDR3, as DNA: TGTGCCAGTAAAAAACTAGCGGGAGATGAGCAGTTCTTC. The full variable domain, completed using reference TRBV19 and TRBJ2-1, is DGGITQSPKYLFRKEGQNVTLSCEQNLNHDAMYWYRQDPGQGLRLIYYSQIVNDFQKGDIAEGYSVSREKKESFPLTVTSAQKNPTAFYLCASKKLAGDEQFFGPGTRLTVL.

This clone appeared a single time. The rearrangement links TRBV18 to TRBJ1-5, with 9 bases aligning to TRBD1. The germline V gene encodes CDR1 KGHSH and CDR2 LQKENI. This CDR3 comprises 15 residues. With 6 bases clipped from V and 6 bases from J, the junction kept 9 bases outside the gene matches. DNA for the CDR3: TGTGCCAGCTCCGCAACGGACAGGGGCAGTCAGCCCCAGCATTTT. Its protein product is CASSATDRGSQPQHF.

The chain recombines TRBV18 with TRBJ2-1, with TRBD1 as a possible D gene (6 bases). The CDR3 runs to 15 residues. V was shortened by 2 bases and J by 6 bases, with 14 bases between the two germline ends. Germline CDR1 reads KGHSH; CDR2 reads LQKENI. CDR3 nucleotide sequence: TGTGCCAGCTCACCAGGGACAATACAGGTCAATGAGCAGTTCTTC. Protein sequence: CASSPGTIQVNEQFF. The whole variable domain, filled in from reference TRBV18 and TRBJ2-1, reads NAGVMQNPRHLVRRRGQEARLRCSPMKGHSHVYWYRQLPEEGLKFMVYLQKENIIDESGMPKERFSAEFPKEGPSILRIQQVVRGDSAAYFCASSPGTIQVNEQFFGPGTRLTVL.

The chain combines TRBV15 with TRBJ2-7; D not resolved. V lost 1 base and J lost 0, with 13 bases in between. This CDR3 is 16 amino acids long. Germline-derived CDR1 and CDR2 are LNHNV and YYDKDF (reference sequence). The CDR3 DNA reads TGTGCCACCAGCAGAGTAGACACCACGGGCTCCTACGAGCAGTACTTC. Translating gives CATSRVDTTGSYEQYF.

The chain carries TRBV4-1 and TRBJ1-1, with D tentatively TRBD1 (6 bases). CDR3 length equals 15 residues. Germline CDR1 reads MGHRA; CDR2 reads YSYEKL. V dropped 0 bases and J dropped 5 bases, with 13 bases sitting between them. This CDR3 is CASSQDIQGRTEAFF. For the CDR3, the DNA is TGCGCCAGCAGCCAAGATATTCAGGGGCGGACTGAAGCTTTCTTT.

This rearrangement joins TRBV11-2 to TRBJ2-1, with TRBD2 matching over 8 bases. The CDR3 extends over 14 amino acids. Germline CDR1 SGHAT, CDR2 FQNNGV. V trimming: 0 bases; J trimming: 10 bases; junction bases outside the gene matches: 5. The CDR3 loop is CASSLEAGGREQFF. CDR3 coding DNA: TGTGCCAGCAGCTTAGAGGCGGGAGGCAGGGAGCAGTTCTTC.

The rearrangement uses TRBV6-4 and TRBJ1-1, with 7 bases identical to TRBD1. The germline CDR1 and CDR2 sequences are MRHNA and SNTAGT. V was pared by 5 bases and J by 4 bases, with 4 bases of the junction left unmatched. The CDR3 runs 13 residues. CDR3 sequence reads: CASSPTGFTEAFF. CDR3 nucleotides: TGTGCCAGCAGTCCGACAGGGTTCACTGAAGCTTTCTTT.

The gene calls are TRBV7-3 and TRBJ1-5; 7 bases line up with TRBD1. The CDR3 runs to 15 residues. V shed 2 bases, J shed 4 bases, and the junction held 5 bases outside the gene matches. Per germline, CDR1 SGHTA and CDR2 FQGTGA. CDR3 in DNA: TGTGCCAGCAGCTTATACGGGGACAGAAATCAGCCCCAGCATTTT. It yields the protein CASSLYGDRNQPQHF.